These 24 T cell receptor beta chains came from one sample sequenced in a study of blood T cells in healthy people across ages. Then a second PCR, running about 7 to 11 cycles, was carried out with a sample-barcoded 5' primer and a J-beta primer mix. Using its own MiXCR run on the 5' RACE reads, TCRdb lists one record per CDR3 protein. Among approximately 800,000 distinct CDR3 sequences listed, roughly 25% were seen once. These data also featured in a second study, about T cells of mothers and their children.

What was sequenced was blood. The receptors come from a boy aged 5-17 years in good health.

This chain links TRBV7-2 with TRBJ2-3; 7 bases line up with TRBD1. Germline CDR1 reads SGHTA; CDR2 reads FQGNSA. The J segment lost 0 bases and the V segment lost 1 base, leaving 4 bases of the junction unmatched. This CDR3 comprises 16 residues. The CDR3 DNA is TGTGCCAGCAGCTTAGGGGGACAGCCTAGCACAGATACGCAGTATTTT. This translates into CASSLGGQPSTDTQYF.

The table lists this clonotype with a few counts. The junction shows a germline mismatch at one end, possibly a read error. The chain carries TRBV7-2 and TRBJ1-1; the match to TRBD1 covers 9 bases. CDR3 size: 16 residues. From germline, CDR1 is SGHTA and CDR2 FQGNSA. CDR3 DNA sequence: TGTGCCAGCAGCTGGGACAGGGCTTCGACCGGGGCTGAAGCCTTCTTT. Its translation is CASSWDRASTGAEAFF.

This clonotype was observed a handful of times. The chain joins TRBV29-1 to TRBJ2-1; D is uncertain. Germline CDR1 and CDR2: SQVTM and ANQGSEA. The V end was cut by 3 bases, the J end by 9 bases, with 9 bases between. The CDR3 consists of 11 residues. The CDR3 protein is CSVEDRREQFF. In nucleotides, the CDR3 is TGCAGCGTTGAGGATAGGCGTGAGCAGTTCTTC.

The chain has TRBV25-1 and TRBJ1-4; D is unclear. This CDR3 has 14 amino acids. The ends were cut back, 5 bases at V and 7 bases at J, with 14 bases in the middle. Germline V gene data show CDR1 as MGHDK and CDR2 as SYGVNS. Here the CDR3 reads CASSLGDWGEKLFF. Written as DNA, the CDR3 is TGTGCCAGCAGTTTGGGAGATTGGGGTGAAAAACTGTTTTTT.

The chain joins TRBV12-3 or TRBV12-4 to TRBJ2-7; 9 bases line up with TRBD1. The V and J ends lost 4 bases and 4 bases, in that order; junction bases with no gene match: 8. CDR3 length: 15 amino acids. The CDR3, as DNA: TGTGCCAGCAGTTCCGACAGGGGGTCTGTGTACGAGCAGTACTTC. Protein sequence: CASSSDRGSVYEQYF.

The chain links TRBV14 to TRBJ2-5, with 14 bases that match TRBD2. Germline V gene sequence: CDR1 SGHDN, CDR2 FVKESK. The length of the CDR3 is 16 residues. Trimming took 0 bases from V and 3 from J; bases not matched to a gene: 0. The CDR3 DNA follows: TGTGCCAGCAGCCAAGAGACTAGCGGGGGGGAAGAGACCCAGTACTTC. The encoded protein is CASSQETSGGEETQYF. Full variable domain (outside the CDR3, taken from reference TRBV14 and TRBJ2-5): EAGVTQFPSHSVIEKGQTVTLRCDPISGHDNLYWYRRVMGKEIKFLLHFVKESKQDESGMPNNRFLAERTGGTYSTLKVQPAELEDSGVYFCASSQETSGGEETQYFGPGTRLLVL.

As for this clonotype: Germline and junction disagree at one end, which may indicate a read error. V gene TRBV20-1 combines with J gene TRBJ2-1; 8 bases line up with TRBD1. Germline V gives CDR1 DFQATT, CDR2 SNEGSKA (reference sequence). The CDR3 loop spans 15 amino acids. In nucleotides, the CDR3 is TGCAGTACTAGGACAGGGACCCATCCAACCGCTGAGCAGTTCTTC. Its protein is CSTRTGTHPTAEQFF.

A remark on this clonotype: Since no conserved phenylalanine or tryptophan closes the CDR3, a read error is the likely cause. The DNA is omitted, as the CDR3 cannot be located on it reliably, and the CDR3 follows TCRdb's listing. V gene TRBV12-3 or TRBV12-4 combines with J gene TRBJ2-3; the table assigns TRBD2, which was not confirmed against the DNA. The CDR3 region is 17 residues in length, termini included. CDR3 sequence reads: CASSTSSGRVRTDTQYS.

The chain has TRBV7-2 and TRBJ1-2; 8 bases match TRBD1. CDR3 size: 16 residues. The germline V gene encodes CDR1 SGHTA and CDR2 FQGNSA. J lost 4 bases, V lost 1 base, and 8 bases had no gene match. CDR3 in amino acids: CASSLGGTGSSYGYTF. The CDR3 DNA reads as TGTGCCAGCAGCTTAGGGGGGACAGGATCTAGCTATGGCTACACCTTC.

The V gene is TRBV28, the J gene TRBJ2-4; D may be TRBD2 (6 bases). Trimming took 5 bases from V and 8 from J, leaving 25 bases between them. The CDR3 spans 17 residues. The germline CDR1 and CDR2 sequences are MDHEN and SYDVKM. CDR3 protein: CASSPRSGRRVFDIQYF. The CDR3, as DNA: TGTGCCAGCAGTCCACGGTCGGGCAGGAGGGTTTTCGACATTCAGTACTTC.

A few counts support this clonotype. The rearrangement joins TRBV19 to TRBJ2-2; D gene uncertain. This CDR3 is 15 amino acids long. Trimming cost V 3 bases and J 4 bases, with 12 bases left between them. CDR1 and CDR2 from the germline V gene are LNHDA and SQIVND (reference sequence). CDR3: CASSIRLDGTGELFF. CDR3 DNA: TGTGCCAGTAGTATCAGGCTAGATGGCACCGGGGAGCTGTTTTTT.

The V call is TRBV5-1, the J call TRBJ2-2; tentatively, D is TRBD2 (5 bases). The CDR3 runs to 14 residues. Germline V gene lookup returns CDR1 SGHRS and CDR2 YFSETQ. The V end lost 1 base, the J end lost 6 bases, and 10 bases lay between the germline ends. This CDR3 reads CASSLRWGAGELFF. CDR3 coding DNA: TGCGCCAGCAGCTTGCGATGGGGAGCCGGGGAGCTGTTTTTT.

The table lists this clonotype with a few counts. V usage is TRBV20-1 and J usage is TRBJ1-5; 7 positions match TRBD1. Germline V gene lookup returns CDR1 DFQATT and CDR2 SNEGSKA (reference sequence). Losses at the gene ends were 0 bases for V and 4 bases for J; bases not matched to a gene: 6. The CDR3 sequence is 15 residues long. The CDR3 coding sequence is TGCAGTGCTAGAGATTGGGCAGGGGGGAATCAGCCCCAGCATTTT. Residues: CSARDWAGGNQPQHF.

In its sample, this clonotype was seen a few times. The chain combines TRBV7-2 with TRBJ2-5; possibly TRBD1 or TRBD2 for D (5 bases each). Trimming removed 6 bases at V and 3 bases at J, with 20 bases between. Per the germline V gene, CDR1 is SGHTA and CDR2 is FQGNSA. The CDR3 is 16 residues long. The DNA of the CDR3 is TGTGCCAGCAGTCGCCCCCCGGGGACCATGAAAGAGACCCAGTACTTC. The encoded protein is CASSRPPGTMKETQYF.

This clonotype showed up just a few times. The chain has TRBV29-1 and TRBJ2-7; D remains unclear. This CDR3 has 12 residues. Germline-derived CDR1 and CDR2 are SQVTM and ANQGSEA. V lost 4 bases to trimming and J lost 6 bases, with 13 bases between them. The CDR3 bases are TGCAGCGTTGTACTCGGGCCGTTCGAGCAGTACTTC. It translates to CSVVLGPFEQYF.

There are a few counts of this clonotype. The rearrangement uses TRBV20-1 and TRBJ2-3; TRBD2 aligns across 12 bases. V shed 5 bases and J 7 bases; nucleotides not matched to a gene: 7. The CDR3 is 14 residues long. Germline V gene lookup returns CDR1 DFQATT and CDR2 SNEGSKA (reference sequence). This CDR3 is CSAQKLAGGNTQYF. The CDR3 DNA follows: TGCAGTGCTCAGAAGCTAGCGGGAGGGAATACGCAGTATTTT.

This rearrangement joins TRBV7-8 to TRBJ1-5; D may be TRBD1 (5 bases). The CDR3 has 15 residues. Germline CDR1 and CDR2: SGHVS and FQNEAQ. Trimming took 1 base from V and 6 from J, leaving 13 bases between them. The CDR3 DNA sequence: TGTGCCAGCAGCTTAGGGGGGACGGGAATTCAGCCCCAGCATTTT. Encoded protein: CASSLGGTGIQPQHF.

This clonotype was seen just once. V is TRBV2 and J is TRBJ2-7; possible D gene TRBD2, 7 bases. Trimming took 8 bases from V and 7 from J, leaving 15 bases between them. The CDR3 length is 12 residues. Germline lookup yields CDR1 SNHLY and CDR2 FYNNEI. The CDR3 DNA reads as TGTGCCAGCGGGGGGGCCGGGAATGAGCAGTACTTC. Translation gives CASGGAGNEQYF.

The chain combines TRBV5-1 with TRBJ1-2; TRBD1 might be the D (6 bases). This CDR3 region has 11 residues. Germline V gene lookup returns CDR1 SGHRS and CDR2 YFSETQ. Trimming took off 7 bases at V and 10 bases at J, with 14 bases between the two ends. The CDR3 spells CASRDSGDYTF. DNA for the CDR3: TGCGCCAGCCGAGACTCAGGGGACTACACCTTC.

The rearrangement joins TRBV5-1 to TRBJ2-3, with no clear D. The CDR3 loop spans 16 amino acids. In germline, CDR1 is SGHRS, CDR2 YFSETQ. V was pared by 3 bases and J by 5 bases, with 19 bases between. In DNA, the CDR3 is TGCGCCAGCAGCTGGGATTTGAGCCTCCGAGGAGATACGCAGTATTTT. Its protein is CASSWDLSLRGDTQYF. The full variable domain, completed using reference TRBV5-1 and TRBJ2-3, is KAGVTQTPRYLIKTRGQQVTLSCSPISGHRSVSWYQQTPGQGLQFLFEYFSETQRNKGNFPGRFSGRQFSNSRSEMNVSTLELGDSALYLCASSWDLSLRGDTQYFGPGTRLTVL.

This rearrangement joins TRBV11-2 to TRBJ2-1; 10 nucleotides align to TRBD1. The J call may not be correct, given that the DNA end is closer to TRBJ2-5. This CDR3 is 15 amino acids long. The germline gives CDR1 SGHAT, CDR2 FQNNGV. As DNA, the CDR3 is TGTGCCAGCAGCCAAAGGACAGGGGGAGTGGAGACCCAGTACTTC. Translated, it gives CASSQRTGGVETQYF.

This clonotype was detected only once. The genes are TRBV7-2 and TRBJ2-7; D gene uncertain. Looked up from germline, CDR1 is SGHTA and CDR2 is FQGNSA. The ends were cut back, 5 bases at V and 5 bases at J, with 10 bases in the middle. The CDR3 runs 12 residues. CDR3 residues: CASSLVENEQYF. The DNA for the CDR3 is TGTGCCAGCAGCCTAGTAGAGAACGAGCAGTACTTC.

This clonotype showed up just once. The rearrangement uses TRBV20-1 and TRBJ1-2; D unresolved. The CDR3 has 16 amino acids. Germline values: CDR1 DFQATT, CDR2 SNEGSKA (reference sequence). V shed 3 bases and J shed 1 base, with 18 bases lying between them. The DNA for the CDR3 is TGCAGTGCTAGGACCCTCGATCCCGGGGATAACTATGGCTACACCTTC. Translated: CSARTLDPGDNYGYTF.

This clonotype has just a few counts. This chain uses TRBV28 with TRBJ2-6, with 7 bases fitting TRBD1. With V trimmed by 4 bases and J by 0 bases, 3 bases remained unmatched. The CDR3 is 16 amino acids. The germline CDR1 and CDR2 sequences are MDHEN and SYDVKM. The CDR3 here is CASSSGQASGANVLTF. CDR3 DNA: TGTGCCAGCAGTTCAGGACAGGCCTCTGGGGCCAACGTCCTGACTTTC.